One and the same sample provided the 5 T cell receptor beta chains below, sequenced in a study of blood T cell repertoires in COVID-19 (dated by TCRdb to 2018 to 2021). Libraries were constructed by the immunoSEQ multiplex PCR assay. TCRdb limited this immuneACCESS table to in-frame rearrangements with V and J called. A share of clones is missing; checked studies link under half to unresolved V genes, and the rest is unexplained. Counted in this sample were 150,000 to 200,000 clones; about 89% of them appeared once. Under 2% of the sample is held by the ten biggest clonotypes. The specimen sequenced was peripheral blood. Receptors were obtained from a man aged 18-30 years who had recovered from COVID-19.

The CDR3: CASSFFMNTEAFF. In DNA form, the CDR3 reads TGTGCCAGCAGCTTTTTCATGAACACTGAAGCTTTCTTT. The chain employs TRBV7-3 and TRBJ1-1; D gene unclear. The CDR3 length is 13 residues. V lost 3 bases and J 0 bases, leaving 5 bases between the germline ends. Germline V gives CDR1 SGHTA, CDR2 FQGTGA.

This clone was seen only a few times. The chain recombines TRBV3-1 (or the pseudogene TRBV3-2) with TRBJ2-2; 9 nucleotides align to TRBD1. The CDR3 runs to 16 residues. Germline V gene sequence: CDR1 LGHDT, CDR2 YNNKEL (reference sequence). The ends lost 1 base at V and 6 bases at J; junction bases unmatched: 6. CDR3 sequence (DNA): TGTGCCAGCAGCCAAGGCCGGGACAGGGCGCCCGGGGAGCTGTTTTTT. Protein product: CASSQGRDRAPGELFF.

V gene TRBV3-1 (or the pseudogene TRBV3-2) combines with J gene TRBJ2-7; a possible D gene is TRBD2 (5 bases). This CDR3 comprises 14 residues. Germline CDR1 is LGHDT and CDR2 is YNNKEL (reference sequence). Trimming removed 5 bases from V and 6 bases from J, with 17 bases in between. The chain's CDR3 is CASSSYGRTGEQYF. The CDR3, as DNA: TGTGCCAGCAGCTCGTATGGGAGAACGGGCGAGCAGTACTTC.

This sequence joins TRBV7-9 and TRBJ2-3; D possibly corresponds to TRBD2 (6 bases). The CDR3 is 16 amino acids. Germline V gene sequence: CDR1 SEHNR, CDR2 FQNEAQ (reference sequence). V lost 5 bases and J 0 bases, leaving 15 bases between the germline ends. The CDR3 sequence: CASSPGTATSTDTQYF. In DNA form, the CDR3 reads TGTGCCAGCAGCCCAGGGACTGCAACTAGCACAGATACGCAGTATTTT. Together with reference TRBV7-9 and TRBJ2-3, the CDR3 gives the full variable domain: DTGVSQNPRHKITKRGQNVTFRCDPISEHNRLYWYRQTLGQGPEFLTYFQNEAQLEKSRLLSDRFSAERPKGSFSTLEIQRTEQGDSAMYLCASSPGTATSTDTQYFGPGTRLTVL.

This clone was observed many times. The sample carries other DNA sequences with the same CDR3. The chain carries TRBV27 and TRBJ2-3; 8 bases agree with TRBD2. Losses at the gene ends were 2 bases for V and 3 bases for J; bases not matched to a gene: 1. The length of the CDR3 is 14 residues. Germline lookup yields CDR1 MNHEY and CDR2 SMNVEV (reference sequence). In DNA, the CDR3 is TGTGCCAGCAGTTTAGCTAGCGGGACAGATACGCAGTATTTT. It yields the protein CASSLASGTDTQYF.